The clone carrying this T cell receptor beta chain was counted only a few times. What it recognizes is unknown. A single record per CDR3 protein comes from TCRdb applying MiXCR to the 5' RACE reads. The table has around 890,000 distinct CDR3 sequences, about 10% seen once. CDR3 length: 14 residues. The germline gives CDR1 SGHRS, CDR2 YFSETQ. Between the trimmed V and J ends, which lost 0 bases and 1 base, there was a span of 7 bases. These data originate in a study of CD8 T cells in ankylosing spondylitis. Findings and caveats of the study: For ankylosing spondylitis blood, a TCR beta motif of about eight highly homologous variants appeared characteristic. Clones linked with disease were CD8+ and fairly uncommon in the peripheral blood.

This chain uses TRBV5-1 with TRBJ1-2; no definite D call. The specimen was blood, either unsorted or a sorted T cell fraction (not recorded which). This sequence was found in a male donor with ankylosing spondylitis. The chain's CDR3 is CASSLGLLNYGYTF. In DNA, the CDR3 is TGCGCCAGCAGCTTGGGACTTCTTAACTATGGCTACACCTTC.